A single sample is the source of the 19 T cell receptor beta chains below, sequenced in a study of human T cells and chemical hapten exposure. Time point given: patch test 1, 2 weeks after DPC sensitization. Specified treatment: therapeutic diphenylcyclopropenone sensitization with weekly scalp DPC. The authors extracted total RNA from unfractionated whole blood. From the RACE reads, TCRdb called clonotypes with MiXCR, one entry per CDR3 protein. The sample comprises 35,000 or so distinct CDR3 sequences, around 6.5% of which are singletons, and roughly 9% rests with the top ten. The sequenced sample was whole blood, obtained in connection with sensitization to the hapten diphenylcyclopropenone (DPC). The receptors come from a woman in her 30s with alopecia areata. Some clones in this sample may be carry-over from other donors' samples.

Ten or more counts support this clonotype. The rearrangement joins TRBV12-3 or TRBV12-4 to TRBJ2-3; D is perhaps TRBD1 (5 bases). The CDR3 covers 14 residues. The V gene lost 5 bases and the J gene lost 0 bases, with 9 bases spanning the gap. CDR3 DNA: TGTGCCAGCAGTACCCGACAGAGCACAGATACGCAGTATTTT. Protein sequence: CASSTRQSTDTQYF.

This clonotype was recorded at least ten times. The chain has TRBV29-1 and TRBJ2-7; 12 bases are a match to TRBD2. In germline, CDR1 is SQVTM, CDR2 ANQGSEA. V trimming: 6 bases; J trimming: 6 bases; junction bases outside the gene matches: 6. The CDR3 is 13 residues long. The CDR3 nucleotides read TGCAGCGTCTACCCTAGCGGGGGGGGCGAGCAGTACTTC. Translated, it gives CSVYPSGGGEQYF.

Note on this clonotype: A read error is likely, as this CDR3 ends without the conserved phenylalanine or tryptophan. This sequence joins TRBV29-1 and TRBJ1-1, with D maybe TRBD1 (6 bases). Trimming removed 7 bases at V and 8 bases at J, with 11 bases between. CDR1 is SQVTM and CDR2 is ANQGSEA in the germline V gene. This CDR3 has 10 amino acids. The CDR3 spells CSAMTGEAFL. In DNA, the CDR3 is TGCAGCGCCATGACAGGCGAAGCTTTCCTT.

This clonotype came up a few times. The chain carries TRBV18 and TRBJ1-3; no definite D call. The CDR3 runs to 14 residues. Trimming took 3 bases from V and 3 from J, leaving 9 bases between them. Germline loops: CDR1 KGHSH, CDR2 LQKENI. The CDR3 here is CASSPTTDGNTIYF. The CDR3 DNA sequence: TGTGCCAGCTCACCTACGACGGATGGAAACACCATATATTTT.

This clonotype was observed many times. The V call is TRBV12-3 or TRBV12-4, the J call TRBJ1-6; possible D gene TRBD1, 5 bases. V dropped 5 bases and J dropped 3 bases, with 8 bases sitting between them. The CDR3 runs to 14 residues. CDR3 protein: CASSTTDYNSPLHF. Here the CDR3 DNA reads TGTGCCAGCAGTACGACAGACTATAATTCACCCCTCCACTTT.

The chain employs TRBV6-2 or TRBV6-3 and TRBJ1-5; D is unresolved. The CDR3 covers 16 residues. Germline V gene lookup returns CDR1 MNHEY and CDR2 SVGEGT. Trimming removed 7 bases at V and 1 base at J, with 17 bases between. The CDR3 here is CASTLTPNRSNQPQHF. In nucleotides, the CDR3 is TGTGCCAGCACCCTAACCCCTAACAGAAGCAATCAGCCCCAGCATTTT.

This chain joins TRBV6-5 and TRBJ2-2; D possibly corresponds to TRBD2 (6 bases). CDR1 MNHEY and CDR2 SVGAGI come from the germline V gene. This CDR3 spans 18 amino acids. Trimming left V 0 bases short and J 4 bases short, with 18 bases between. DNA for the CDR3: TGTGCCAGCAGTTACTCTCAGGGACTCACCCGGGGCACCGGGGAGCTGTTTTTT. Its protein product is CASSYSQGLTRGTGELFF.

The sample holds many counts of this clonotype. The chain uses TRBV15 and TRBJ1-6, with D maybe TRBD1 (5 bases). The V and J ends lost 3 bases and 8 bases respectively, with 11 bases between them. Germline loops: CDR1 LNHNV, CDR2 YYDKDF (reference sequence). The CDR3 has 14 amino acids. For the CDR3, the DNA is TGTGCCACCAGCAGTCCCTTGGGGGATTCACCCCTCCACTTT. Amino acids: CATSSPLGDSPLHF.

This chain uses TRBV5-4 with TRBJ1-5; D not resolved. CDR3 length: 14 residues. Trimming stripped 4 bases from V and 6 bases from J, with 14 bases between. Germline CDR1 and CDR2: SGHNT and YYREEE (reference sequence). The DNA for the CDR3 is TGTGCCAGCAGCGTGGACCGTAGTACTCAGCCCCAGCATTTT. Its protein is CASSVDRSTQPQHF.

This clonotype was seen repeatedly, ten times or more. The chain joins TRBV4-1 to TRBJ1-6; maybe TRBD1 (6 bases). Trimming stripped 0 bases from V and 3 bases from J, with 12 bases between. Per germline, CDR1 MGHRA and CDR2 YSYEKL. The CDR3 loop spans 17 amino acids. This CDR3 is CASSQESGEGYNSPLHF. DNA for the CDR3: TGCGCCAGCAGCCAAGAGTCAGGGGAGGGCTATAATTCACCCCTCCACTTT.

The sample holds many counts of this clonotype. CDR3 nucleotide sequence: TGTGCCAGCAGTTCGTTACCGGGACAGTATAATTCACCCCTCCACTTT. Residues: CASSSLPGQYNSPLHF. The rearrangement joins TRBV28 to TRBJ1-6, with 7 bases aligning to TRBD1. Trimming at V came to 4 bases and at J to 4 bases, leaving 7 bases not matched to a gene. This CDR3 has 16 amino acids. CDR1 is MDHEN, CDR2 SYDVKM, per germline.

This clonotype was seen only a few times. The V call is TRBV18, the J call TRBJ2-5; 7 bases map to TRBD1. With V trimmed by 1 base and J by 1 base, 3 bases remained unmatched. CDR3 length equals 15 residues. Germline loops: CDR1 KGHSH, CDR2 LQKENI. The CDR3 is CASSPRGQTQETQYF. In DNA form, the CDR3 reads TGTGCCAGCTCACCACGGGGACAGACCCAAGAGACCCAGTACTTC.

The chain employs TRBV7-8 and TRBJ1-5; no clear D gene. Per the germline V gene, CDR1 is SGHVS and CDR2 is FQNEAQ. The CDR3 totals 15 residues. Trimming pared 1 base from V and 0 bases from J, leaving 7 bases between. CDR3 in DNA: TGTGCCAGCAGCTTAGACGGATATAGCAATCAGCCCCAGCATTTT. It is translated as CASSLDGYSNQPQHF.

The J gene is TRBJ2-4, the V gene TRBV7-2; 10 bases agree with TRBD1. The CDR3 has 19 amino acids. CDR1 SGHTA and CDR2 FQGNSA come from the germline V gene. Trimming removed 3 bases from V and 0 bases from J; junction bases left unmatched: 11. The CDR3 spells CASSFIRTGGYLAKNIQYF. CDR3 DNA: TGTGCCAGCAGCTTCATCCGGACAGGGGGGTATCTAGCCAAAAACATTCAGTACTTC.

Of note for this clonotype: This may arise from a read error, as a much more abundant clone is one base away. In this CDR3 the conserved last residue, phenylalanine or tryptophan, is missing, so a read error is likely. The chain is built from TRBV5-1 and TRBJ2-3; D call uncertain. Trimming left V 0 bases short and J 3 bases short, with 14 bases between. The CDR3 sequence is 16 residues long. From germline, CDR1 is SGHRS and CDR2 YFSETQ. CDR3 amino acids: CASSLETPYGTDTQYS. The CDR3 region has the DNA TGCGCCAGCAGCTTGGAGACGCCCTACGGGACAGATACGCAGTATTCT.

Ten or more counts support this clonotype. V usage is TRBV5-4 and J usage is TRBJ2-3, with D possibly called TRBD1 or TRBD2 (5 bases each). The germline CDR1 and CDR2 sequences are SGHNT and YYREEE (reference sequence). The germline V and J ends were trimmed by 2 bases and 2 bases, with 15 bases remaining between them. The CDR3 extends over 16 amino acids. CDR3 bases: TGTGCCAGCAGCTTTCCGGGACCAAGGAACACAGATACGCAGTATTTT. It translates to CASSFPGPRNTDTQYF.

This clonotype was seen a few times. V usage is TRBV6-2 or TRBV6-3 and J usage is TRBJ1-1; D remains unclear. The CDR3 runs to 11 residues. V was shortened by 7 bases and J by 6 bases, with 9 bases between the two germline ends. From germline, CDR1 is MNHEY and CDR2 SVGEGT. For the CDR3, the DNA is TGTGCCAGCACCTTGAATGCTGAAGCTTTCTTT. This translates into CASTLNAEAFF.

This clonotype was seen a handful of times. This chain links TRBV28 with TRBJ1-6; tentatively, D is TRBD1 (5 bases). This CDR3 has 15 amino acids. Trimming took 2 bases from V and 8 from J, leaving 13 bases between them. Looked up from germline, CDR1 is MDHEN and CDR2 is SYDVKM. The DNA of the CDR3 is TGTGCCAGCAGTTTAGCAAGGGGACCAGATTCACCCCTCCACTTT. This gives the protein CASSLARGPDSPLHF.

Concerning this clonotype itself: This may stem from a read error, because a much larger clone lies one nucleotide away. The chain uses TRBV27 and TRBJ1-2, with D hard to call. CDR3 length: 14 amino acids. From germline, CDR1 is MNHEY and CDR2 SMNVEV (reference sequence). The CDR3 is CDSSPGLLGYGYTF. CDR3 coding DNA: TGTGACAGCAGTCCGGGCCTTTTAGGCTATGGCTACACCTTC.